These 32 T cell receptor beta chains were all obtained from the same sample, sequenced in a study of blood T cell repertoires in COVID-19. Method: immunoSEQ multiplex PCR; TCRdb's copy keeps in-frame clones and lacks some. The sample has roughly 35,000 clones, roughly 80% seen once. Sequenced sample: peripheral blood. The receptor source for this set is a woman in her sixties or seventies with acute or convalescent COVID-19.

The chain is built from TRBV27 and TRBJ2-7; 11 nucleotides match TRBD2. CDR1 is MNHEY and CDR2 is SMNVEV in the germline V gene (reference sequence). V was pared by 6 bases and J by 1 base, with 8 bases of the junction left unmatched. This CDR3 is 16 amino acids long. The chain's CDR3 is CASRSSGGGRSYEQYF. The CDR3 bases are TGTGCCAGCAGAAGTAGCGGGGGGGGGCGTTCCTACGAGCAGTACTTC.

The genes are TRBV5-6 and TRBJ1-1; TRBD1 aligns across 8 bases. Germline V gene data show CDR1 as SGHDT and CDR2 as YYEEEE. V dropped 5 bases and J dropped 4; count of bases not matched to a gene: 7. The CDR3 spans 14 residues. The CDR3: CASRGTGGFTEAFF. CDR3 DNA: TGTGCCAGCAGGGGAACAGGGGGTTTCACTGAAGCTTTCTTT.

The J gene is TRBJ2-2, the V gene TRBV30; TRBD1 matches 11 bases. The CDR3 totals 15 residues. V trimming: 2 bases; J trimming: 7 bases; junction bases outside the gene matches: 6. Germline CDR1 and CDR2: GTSNPN and SVGIG (reference sequence). The chain's CDR3 is CAWSPRDRGIGELFF. The CDR3 region has the DNA TGTGCCTGGAGTCCGAGGGACAGGGGGATCGGGGAGCTGTTTTTT.

This clone was seen only a few times. The chain employs TRBV6-1 and TRBJ1-5; TRBD1 matches at 12 bases. Germline V gene lookup returns CDR1 MNHNS and CDR2 SASEGT. Germline trimming cut 2 bases from V and 11 bases from J; bases unmatched to any gene: 7. This CDR3 comprises 15 residues. The CDR3 coding sequence is TGTGCCAGCAGTGAATGGGGACAGGGGGCGGTGGCCCAGCATTTT. This gives the protein CASSEWGQGAVAQHF.

The rearrangement links TRBV9 to TRBJ2-5; possible D gene TRBD1, 5 bases. V shed 4 bases and J shed 5 bases, with 15 bases lying between them. Germline V gives CDR1 SGDLS, CDR2 YYNGEE. This CDR3 region has 14 residues. Here the CDR3 DNA reads TGTGCCAGCAGCCCCACGGCAGGGTCGGAGACCCAGTACTTC. It specifies CASSPTAGSETQYF.

The rearrangement links TRBV19 to TRBJ2-2; 7 bases are a match to TRBD1. Germline V CDR1 and CDR2: LNHDA, SQIVND (reference sequence). There are 15 residues in the CDR3. With V trimmed by 3 bases and J by 0 bases, 1 base remained unmatched. Here the CDR3 DNA reads TGTGCCAGTAGTATTCAGGGGGCGAACACCGGGGAGCTGTTTTTT. Its translation is CASSIQGANTGELFF.

This clone came up once. This sequence joins TRBV6-5 and TRBJ1-3; D may be TRBD1 (6 bases). V shed 6 bases and J shed 2 bases, with 11 bases lying between them. The CDR3 length is 14 residues. The germline CDR1 and CDR2 sequences are MNHEY and SVGAGI. The CDR3 region is CASSQGTTGNTIYF. The CDR3, as DNA: TGTGCCAGCAGCCAAGGGACAACTGGAAACACCATATATTTT.

The genes are TRBV5-6 and TRBJ1-6; 8 bases map to TRBD1. The germline CDR1 and CDR2 sequences are SGHDT and YYEEEE. With V trimmed by 1 base and J by 3 bases, 6 bases remained unmatched. The CDR3 totals 17 residues. The CDR3 DNA reads as TGTGCCAGCAGCTTGAGGGGACAGGCCTTCTATAATTCACCCCTCCACTTT. Residues: CASSLRGQAFYNSPLHF.

The rearrangement uses TRBV19 and TRBJ1-2; 7 nucleotides align to TRBD1. After removal of 5 bases from V and 4 bases from J, the junction contained 10 bases not matched to a gene. Germline V lookup: CDR1 LNHDA, CDR2 SQIVND (reference sequence). The length of the CDR3 is 15 residues. CDR3 in amino acids: CASSPRDSDFYGYTF. The CDR3 DNA reads as TGTGCCAGTAGTCCCCGGGACAGTGACTTCTATGGCTACACCTTC. The whole variable domain, remainder taken from reference TRBV19 and TRBJ1-2, is DGGITQSPKYLFRKEGQNVTLSCEQNLNHDAMYWYRQDPGQGLRLIYYSQIVNDFQKGDIAEGYSVSREKKESFPLTVTSAQKNPTAFYLCASSPRDSDFYGYTFGSGTRLTVV.

J is TRBJ2-5 and V is TRBV5-4, with a weak D call TRBD2 (5 bases). Germline lookup yields CDR1 SGHNT and CDR2 YYREEE (reference sequence). The CDR3 has 15 residues. V lost 7 bases and J 5 bases, leaving 21 bases between the germline ends. The CDR3 reads CASAPLPGSQETQYF. DNA of the CDR3: TGTGCCAGCGCCCCGCTCCCGGGGTCACAGGAGACCCAGTACTTC.

This chain joins TRBV12-3 or TRBV12-4 and TRBJ1-1; D not certain. Trimming pared 3 bases from V and 6 bases from J, leaving 11 bases between. The CDR3 loop spans 13 amino acids. CDR3 bases: TGTGCCAGCAGTTTGCGAGGTGCAGCTGAAGCTTTCTTT. Its protein product is CASSLRGAAEAFF.

The chain employs TRBV28 and TRBJ1-5; maybe TRBD1 (5 bases). Trimming took 2 bases from V and 0 from J, leaving 20 bases between them. This CDR3 contains 19 residues. Germline V CDR1 and CDR2: MDHEN, SYDVKM. The CDR3 coding sequence is TGTGCCAGCAGTTTAAAAAACAGGATGATGTGGTATAGCAATCAGCCCCAGCATTTT. It encodes CASSLKNRMMWYSNQPQHF.

This clone has just a few counts. This chain uses TRBV6-5 with TRBJ2-7; tentatively, D is TRBD1 (5 bases). V lost 7 bases and J 1 base, leaving 14 bases between the germline ends. The CDR3 extends over 14 amino acids. The germline V gene has CDR1 MNHEY and CDR2 SVGAGI. In DNA form, the CDR3 reads TGTGCCAGCACCCGGTCCAGGGTGTCCTACGAGCAGTACTTC. Translating gives CASTRSRVSYEQYF.

V usage is TRBV27 and J usage is TRBJ1-4; D ambiguous. The germline gives CDR1 MNHEY, CDR2 SMNVEV (reference sequence). The CDR3 has 15 residues. V was clipped by 2 bases and J by 5 bases, with 12 bases between them. CDR3 sequence (DNA): TGTGCCAGCAGTTTAGTCCGTAGCGCCAATGAAAAACTGTTTTTT. Amino acids: CASSLVRSANEKLFF.

The chain links TRBV30 to TRBJ1-4, with D unresolved. Germline loops: CDR1 GTSNPN, CDR2 SVGIG (reference sequence). V lost 1 base and J lost 5, with 11 bases in between. This CDR3 is 14 amino acids long. The CDR3 DNA sequence: TGTGCCTGGAGTGGGGCCAGCCTCAATGAAAAACTGTTTTTT. Its translation is CAWSGASLNEKLFF.

The chain combines TRBV7-9 with TRBJ1-1; D remains unclear. This CDR3 is 14 amino acids long. V lost 2 bases to trimming and J lost 3 bases, with 10 bases between them. CDR1 is SEHNR and CDR2 is FQNEAQ in the germline V gene (reference sequence). The CDR3 here is CASSLTPPDTEAFF. The DNA of the CDR3 is TGTGCCAGCAGCTTAACTCCCCCGGACACTGAAGCTTTCTTT.

The chain combines TRBV2 with TRBJ2-3, with 7 positions matching TRBD1. V lost 5 bases and J lost 2; bases outside the gene matches: 7. CDR3 length: 15 amino acids. Germline V lookup: CDR1 SNHLY, CDR2 FYNNEI. The CDR3 DNA reads as TGTGCCAGCAGTAAACAGGGGTCGGTCACAGATACGCAGTATTTT. This sequence encodes CASSKQGSVTDTQYF. The full variable domain, with the rest looked up from reference TRBV2 and TRBJ2-3, is EPEVTQTPSHQVTQMGQEVILRCVPISNHLYFYWYRQILGQKVEFLVSFYNNEISEKSEIFDDQFSVERPDGSNFTLKIRSTKLEDSAMYFCASSKQGSVTDTQYFGPGTRLTVL.

This chain connects TRBV11-1 to TRBJ1-2; 11 bases agree with TRBD1. Germline V lookup: CDR1 SGHAT, CDR2 FQDESV (reference sequence). V shed 1 base, J shed 8 bases, and the junction held 9 bases outside the gene matches. This CDR3 comprises 16 residues. Written as DNA, the CDR3 is TGTGCCAGCAGCTTAGACCGGACAGGGGGCGGACACGGCTACACCTTC. It encodes CASSLDRTGGGHGYTF.

The chain is built from TRBV7-9 and TRBJ1-1; TRBD1 aligns across 9 bases. V was pared by 7 bases and J by 2 bases, with 14 bases of the junction left unmatched. Germline V CDR1 and CDR2: SEHNR, FQNEAQ (reference sequence). The CDR3 is 17 amino acids. Written as DNA, the CDR3 is TGTGCCAGCACCGCACCTTGGACAGGGGTACACAACACTGAAGCTTTCTTT. The encoded protein is CASTAPWTGVHNTEAFF.

V gene TRBV4-2 combines with J gene TRBJ1-1; TRBD1 might be the D (6 bases). Germline V gene data show CDR1 as LGHNA and CDR2 as YNFKEQ. The CDR3 is 18 amino acids. V was shortened by 3 bases and J by 2 bases, with 22 bases between the two germline ends. CDR3 nucleotide sequence: TGTGCCAGCAGCCAGAGGACGGGTCCGAGGGGGGGTAACACTGAAGCTTTCTTT. Translating gives CASSQRTGPRGGNTEAFF.

The sample holds one count of this clone. The chain employs TRBV12-3 or TRBV12-4 and TRBJ1-1; a possible D gene is TRBD1 (5 bases). Trimming cost V 5 bases and J 5 bases, with 9 bases left between them. The CDR3 runs to 12 residues. CDR3 coding DNA: TGTGCCAGCAGTCAGGAGGGGACTGAAGCTTTCTTT. This sequence encodes CASSQEGTEAFF.

V usage is TRBV9 and J usage is TRBJ2-7, with D perhaps matching TRBD2 (6 bases). Germline V gives CDR1 SGDLS, CDR2 YYNGEE. Deletions cut 0 bases from V and 5 bases from J, with 15 bases between. The CDR3 contains 15 residues. CDR3 nucleotides: TGTGCCAGCAGCGTAGTAGGCGGGGCAGTGGACGAGCAGTACTTC. This gives the protein CASSVVGGAVDEQYF.

The sample holds one count of this clone. This chain connects TRBV18 to TRBJ2-5, with a weak D call TRBD1 (6 bases). V was pared by 0 bases and J by 7 bases, with 18 bases between. The CDR3 is 16 residues long. Germline V lookup: CDR1 KGHSH, CDR2 LQKENI. CDR3 sequence (DNA): TGTGCCAGCTCACCACCAGACGGGGCGCAGGGGTCGACCCAGTACTTC. This encodes CASSPPDGAQGSTQYF.

The V call is TRBV5-1, the J call TRBJ2-1; 10 bases align to TRBD2. The CDR3 consists of 15 residues. Trimming took 5 bases from V and 10 from J; bases not matched to a gene: 12. Germline CDR1 SGHRS, CDR2 YFSETQ. The DNA for the CDR3 is TGCGCCAGCAGATATAGCGGGGGGCCTCGGGTGGAGCAGTTCTTC. It yields the protein CASRYSGGPRVEQFF.

The chain couples TRBV5-1 to TRBJ2-3; 10 bases agree with TRBD2. Germline lookup yields CDR1 SGHRS and CDR2 YFSETQ. V trimming: 0 bases; J trimming: 0 bases; junction bases outside the gene matches: 4. This CDR3 region has 17 residues. In DNA form, the CDR3 reads TGCGCCAGCAGCTTGGGGACTAGCGGCCTTAGCACAGATACGCAGTATTTT. Translating gives CASSLGTSGLSTDTQYF.

The gene calls are TRBV9 and TRBJ1-6, with unresolved D. The CDR3 contains 13 residues. Trimming stripped 3 bases from V and 12 bases from J, with 13 bases between. In germline, CDR1 is SGDLS, CDR2 YYNGEE. CDR3 residues: CASSAGFRGPLHF. The DNA of the CDR3 is TGTGCCAGCAGCGCTGGGTTCCGGGGACCCCTCCACTTT.

This clone appeared a single time. This chain connects TRBV10-3 to TRBJ2-5; 12 bases are shared with TRBD2. Germline V gene lookup returns CDR1 ENHRY and CDR2 SYGVKD. The CDR3 runs to 15 residues. Trimming cost V 8 bases and J 0 bases; bases outside gene matches: 4. The CDR3 region has the DNA TGTGCCATCGGGTCTAGCGGGGGGGACCAAGAGACCCAGTACTTC. Encoded protein: CAIGSSGGDQETQYF.

This chain joins TRBV7-8 and TRBJ1-4; TRBD1 matches 7 bases. The CDR3 spans 16 residues. J was trimmed by 0 bases and V by 5 bases; bases with no gene match: 6. Germline V gene data show CDR1 as SGHVS and CDR2 as FQNEAQ. The CDR3 DNA reads TGTGCCAGCAGCCCGGGACAGACCTCAACTAATGAAAAACTGTTTTTT. Translation: CASSPGQTSTNEKLFF.

The chain recombines TRBV9 with TRBJ1-5; D unclear. The V end was cut by 4 bases, the J end by 6 bases, with 14 bases between. This CDR3 has 14 amino acids. In germline, CDR1 is SGDLS, CDR2 YYNGEE. For the CDR3, the DNA is TGTGCCAGCAGCCCAGATCCCGCGGGTCAGCCCCAGCATTTT. This encodes CASSPDPAGQPQHF.

The J gene is TRBJ1-5, the V gene TRBV10-1; perhaps TRBD1 as D (5 bases). This CDR3 contains 13 residues. Germline CDR1 and CDR2: WNHNN and SYGVQD (reference sequence). The V end was cut by 0 bases, the J end by 9 bases, with 9 bases between. CDR3 loop: CASSESEGLPQHF. As DNA, the CDR3 is TGCGCCAGCAGTGAGTCGGAGGGGTTGCCCCAGCATTTT.

This clone was seen only once. The V gene is TRBV5-1, the J gene TRBJ1-2; 8 bases fit TRBD1. The CDR3 runs 14 residues. J lost 4 bases, V lost 5 bases, and 7 bases had no gene match. Per germline, CDR1 SGHRS and CDR2 YFSETQ. In DNA, the CDR3 is TGCGCCAGCAGTGACGGGACAGGAGGCTATGGCTACACCTTC. Amino acids: CASSDGTGGYGYTF.

This clone was observed a few times. The chain is built from TRBV7-6 and TRBJ1-6, with TRBD1 as a possible D gene (6 bases). Germline loops: CDR1 SGHVS, CDR2 FNYEAQ. The CDR3 consists of 14 residues. The V and J ends lost 5 bases and 10 bases respectively, with 15 bases between them. The CDR3 sequence is CASSQTGGGSPLHF. In DNA, the CDR3 is TGTGCCAGCAGCCAAACGGGGGGCGGATCACCCCTCCACTTT. Combining the CDR3 with reference TRBV7-6 and TRBJ1-6 gives the whole variable domain GAGVSQSPRYKVTKRGQDVALRCDPISGHVSLYWYRQALGQGPEFLTYFNYEAQQDKSGLPNDRFSAERPEGSISTLTIQRTEQRDSAMYRCASSQTGGGSPLHFGNGTRLTVT.